The 4 T cell receptor beta chains listed next were all sequenced from one sample in a study of patients and donors after allogeneic stem cell transplantation. TCRdb fed the RT-PCR reads into MiXCR, producing one record per CDR3 protein. The sample has roughly 150,000 distinct CDR3 sequences, about 24% seen once. The sample comprised blood, either unsorted or a sorted T cell fraction (not recorded which). All receptors derive from a human donor who was either an allogeneic HSCT recipient or a stem cell or donor lymphocyte infusion donor (not recorded which). It is not recorded whose cells these are; they may come from a transplant donor.

This clonotype was seen only once. The genes are TRBV5-1 and TRBJ2-1; D might be TRBD1 (6 bases). V was shortened by 1 base and J by 6 bases, with 20 bases between the two germline ends. Germline V gene lookup returns CDR1 SGHRS and CDR2 YFSETQ. The length of the CDR3 is 17 residues. In DNA, the CDR3 is TGCGCCAGCAGCTTGACTCAGGGACAACATATGGGCAATGAGCAGTTCTTC. It specifies CASSLTQGQHMGNEQFF.

With respect to this clonotype: Likely a read error: the CDR3 ends without its conserved phenylalanine or tryptophan. The genes are TRBV5-1 and TRBJ1-1, with a weak D call TRBD1 (6 bases). This CDR3 region has 13 residues. Germline values: CDR1 SGHRS, CDR2 YFSETQ. V lost 2 bases and J 4 bases, leaving 9 bases between the germline ends. The CDR3 spells CASSFRGSTEAFL. DNA of the CDR3: TGCGCCAGCAGCTTTAGGGGGAGCACTGAAGCTTTCTTG.

This sequence joins TRBV4-3 and TRBJ2-1; 10 bases fit TRBD2. Trimming at V came to 0 bases and at J to 3 bases, leaving 5 bases not matched to a gene. The CDR3 has 17 residues. CDR1 is LGHNA, CDR2 YSLEER, per germline. The CDR3 region is CASSQESSGRVYNEQFF. For the CDR3, the DNA is TGCGCCAGCAGCCAAGAATCGAGCGGGAGGGTCTACAATGAGCAGTTCTTC.

This clonotype came up a few times. V usage is TRBV7-9 and J usage is TRBJ1-2; TRBD1 matches 8 bases. V gave up 7 bases and J gave up 8 bases; unmatched junction bases: 9. CDR1 is SEHNR, CDR2 FQNEAQ, per germline (reference sequence). The CDR3 is 13 amino acids. The CDR3: CASTQTDRDGYTF. The CDR3 nucleotides read TGTGCCAGCACCCAAACGGACAGGGACGGCTACACCTTC.